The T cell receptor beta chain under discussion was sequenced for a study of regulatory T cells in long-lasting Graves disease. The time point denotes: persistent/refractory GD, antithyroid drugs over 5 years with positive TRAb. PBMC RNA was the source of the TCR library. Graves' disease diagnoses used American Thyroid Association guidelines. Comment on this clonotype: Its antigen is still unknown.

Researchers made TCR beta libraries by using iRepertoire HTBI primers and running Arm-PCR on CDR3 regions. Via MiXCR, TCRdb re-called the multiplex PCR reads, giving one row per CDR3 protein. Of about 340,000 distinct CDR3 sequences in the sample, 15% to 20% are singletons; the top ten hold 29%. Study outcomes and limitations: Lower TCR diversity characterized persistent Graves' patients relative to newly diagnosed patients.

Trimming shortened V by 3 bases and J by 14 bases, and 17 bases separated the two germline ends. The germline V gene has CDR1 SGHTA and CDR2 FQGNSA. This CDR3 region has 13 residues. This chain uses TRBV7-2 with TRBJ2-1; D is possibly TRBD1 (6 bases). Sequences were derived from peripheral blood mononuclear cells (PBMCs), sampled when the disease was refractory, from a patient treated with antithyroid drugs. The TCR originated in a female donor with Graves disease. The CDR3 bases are TGTGCCAGCAGCTTGGGACACCGGCACAGAAAGTTCTTC. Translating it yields CASSLGHRHRKFF.